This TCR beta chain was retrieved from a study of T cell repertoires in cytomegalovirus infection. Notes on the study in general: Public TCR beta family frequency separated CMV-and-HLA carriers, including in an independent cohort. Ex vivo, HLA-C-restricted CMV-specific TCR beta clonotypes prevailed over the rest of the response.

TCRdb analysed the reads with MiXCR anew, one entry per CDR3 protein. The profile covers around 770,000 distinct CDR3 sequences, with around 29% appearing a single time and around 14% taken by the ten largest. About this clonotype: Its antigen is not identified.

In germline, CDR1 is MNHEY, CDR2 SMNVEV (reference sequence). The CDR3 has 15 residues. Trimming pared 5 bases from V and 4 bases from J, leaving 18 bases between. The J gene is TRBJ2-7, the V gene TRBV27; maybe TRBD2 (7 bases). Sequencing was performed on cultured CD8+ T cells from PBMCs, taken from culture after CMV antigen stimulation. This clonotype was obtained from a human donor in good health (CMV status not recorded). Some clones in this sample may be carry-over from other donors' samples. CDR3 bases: TGTGCCAGCAGTCCCTTTATCGGGGGGCGGTACGAGCAGTACTTC. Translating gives CASSPFIGGRYEQYF.